This TCR beta chain was captured in a study of blood T cell repertoires in COVID-19. Study-level information: The United States, Italy and Spain were the sources of the acute and convalescent COVID-19 samples. T cells, B-cell-depleted T cells, or PBMCs supplied cDNA or gDNA.

The CDR3 covers 12 residues. The germline V and J ends were trimmed by 3 bases and 2 bases, with 4 bases remaining between them. Germline CDR1 and CDR2: SGHAT and FQNNGV. Methods used by the authors: Amplification with reference gene primers provided the estimates of nucleated cell counts. TCRdb's table, derived via immunoSEQ multiplex PCR, lists solely in-frame clones and lacks some. V, J and clone size derive from that table, while D and trimming were established from the DNA sequence. The profile shows about 29,000 clones, 80% to 90% of them singletons. This receptor was obtained from a human donor in a cohort sampled during active COVID-19. Material: peripheral blood. This sequence joins TRBV11-2 and TRBJ1-1; D gene uncertain. CDR3 protein: CASSFSNTEAFF. Here the CDR3 DNA reads TGTGCCAGCAGCTTCTCCAACACTGAAGCTTTCTTT.